The source of this T cell receptor (beta chain) is a study of blood T cell repertoires in COVID-19. About the research overall: In each case, the material was cDNA or gDNA derived from T cells, B-cell-depleted T cells, or PBMCs.

Some clones are missing from TCRdb's copy, which holds only in-frame ones; the method was immunoSEQ multiplex PCR. In the table there are 200,000 to 250,000 clones, 88% of which are singletons. Germline V lookup: CDR1 SQVTM, CDR2 ANQGSEA. The CDR3 has 14 amino acids. Trimming removed 4 bases at V and 8 bases at J, with 17 bases between. Participants' own reports of clinical history determined their cohort assignment. The chain employs TRBV29-1 and TRBJ1-4; D is unclear. The source is a woman aged 25 to 39 who had recovered from COVID-19. Sequenced: PBMCs or T cells enriched from blood (not recorded which). The CDR3 region is CSVVWALGGEKLFF. DNA of the CDR3: TGCAGCGTTGTATGGGCTCTCGGAGGCGAAAAACTGTTTTTT.